These 25 T cell receptor beta chains came from one sample sequenced in a study of control samples from healthy donors and cancer patients. Here immunoSEQ multiplex PCR was the method, and the copy in TCRdb shows in-frame clones only, minus some. This sample has 54,000 or so clones, with 95% found just once. Sequenced sample: blood. The origin of the receptors is a young man in good health.

This chain joins TRBV9 and TRBJ1-4; D gene uncertain. The V and J ends lost 0 bases and 7 bases respectively, with 10 bases between them. The CDR3 contains 14 residues. Looked up from germline, CDR1 is SGDLS and CDR2 is YYNGEE. For the CDR3, the DNA is TGTGCCAGCAGCGTAGGTGTTGGCGGTGAAAAACTGTTTTTT. It codes for CASSVGVGGEKLFF.

The J gene is TRBJ2-1, the V gene TRBV2; 8 bases align to TRBD1. The CDR3 spans 17 residues. Germline V CDR1 and CDR2: SNHLY, FYNNEI. J lost 4 bases, V lost 2 bases, and 10 bases had no gene match. The CDR3 DNA reads TGTGCCAGCAGTGAAAGGACAGGGCCCTTTTCGTACAATGAGCAGTTCTTC. Translation: CASSERTGPFSYNEQFF.

The chain joins TRBV3-1 (or the pseudogene TRBV3-2) to TRBJ2-3; D is possibly TRBD1 (5 bases). Germline CDR1 LGHDT, CDR2 YNNKEL (reference sequence). Trimming took off 4 bases at V and 3 bases at J, with 14 bases between the two ends. The CDR3 loop spans 15 amino acids. The CDR3 DNA reads TGTGCCAGCAGCCTTCGACAGATACCTACAGATACGCAGTATTTT. Its translation: CASSLRQIPTDTQYF.

The CDR3 reads CSVRDLYTGELFF. Here the CDR3 DNA reads TGCAGCGTCCGGGACCTATACACCGGGGAGCTGTTTTTT. The genes are TRBV29-1 and TRBJ2-2, with D perhaps matching TRBD1 or TRBD2 (5 bases each). In germline, CDR1 is SQVTM, CDR2 ANQGSEA. This CDR3 comprises 13 residues. The V end was cut by 6 bases, the J end by 3 bases, with 11 bases between.

This sequence joins TRBV13 and TRBJ2-5, with 7 bases that match TRBD1. The germline V gene has CDR1 PRHDT and CDR2 FYEKMQ (reference sequence). The CDR3 runs to 15 residues. The ends lost 5 bases at V and 5 bases at J; junction bases unmatched: 11. For the CDR3, the DNA is TGTGCCAGCAGCCATACAGGGGAGATTTGGGAGACCCAGTACTTC. The encoded protein is CASSHTGEIWETQYF.

The chain combines TRBV27 with TRBJ1-1; unclear D gene. The CDR3 spans 13 residues. The V end lost 2 bases, the J end lost 0 bases, and 4 bases lay between the germline ends. Looked up from germline, CDR1 is MNHEY and CDR2 is SMNVEV (reference sequence). The CDR3 coding sequence is TGTGCCAGCAGTTTAGCTCTGAACACTGAAGCTTTCTTT. It encodes CASSLALNTEAFF.

This clone appeared once. V and J are TRBV19 and TRBJ2-2, with D possibly TRBD2 on 5 matching bases. V was clipped by 5 bases and J by 4 bases, with 8 bases between them. CDR3 length equals 13 residues. CDR1 and CDR2 from the germline V gene are LNHDA and SQIVND (reference sequence). The CDR3 nucleotides read TGTGCCAGTAGTCCACGGGGCACCGGGGAGCTGTTTTTT. Its translation is CASSPRGTGELFF.

The rearrangement joins TRBV18 to TRBJ2-1; D not resolved. Trimming stripped 3 bases from V and 0 bases from J, with 9 bases between. The CDR3 has 15 amino acids. The germline V gene has CDR1 KGHSH and CDR2 LQKENI. The CDR3 is CASSPRSSSYNEQFF. The CDR3 nucleotides are TGTGCCAGCTCACCTAGGTCCAGCTCCTACAATGAGCAGTTCTTC.

This rearrangement joins TRBV6-4 to TRBJ2-2; 10 positions agree with TRBD1. V shed 7 bases, J shed 3 bases, and the junction held 2 bases outside the gene matches. From germline, CDR1 is MRHNA and CDR2 SNTAGT. There are 14 residues in the CDR3. The DNA for the CDR3 is TGTGCCAGCACCGGGACAGGGGACACCGGGGAGCTGTTTTTT. Translated: CASTGTGDTGELFF.

The chain joins TRBV5-4 to TRBJ1-2; TRBD1 agrees at 7 bases. The CDR3 covers 15 residues. Germline V gene sequence: CDR1 SGHNT, CDR2 YYREEE (reference sequence). V lost 2 bases, J lost 3 bases, and 7 bases stayed unmatched. The CDR3 region has the DNA TGTGCCAGCAGCTTTCTCAAAGGACAGGACTATGGCTACACCTTC. Protein product: CASSFLKGQDYGYTF.

The chain links TRBV7-3 to TRBJ2-1; D remains ambiguous. This CDR3 spans 12 amino acids. Germline V lookup: CDR1 SGHTA, CDR2 FQGTGA. Trimming pared 2 bases from V and 7 bases from J, leaving 6 bases between. CDR3 DNA sequence: TGTGCCAGCAGCTTACGCCCGAATGAGCAGTTCTTC. Protein product: CASSLRPNEQFF.

This rearrangement joins TRBV29-1 to TRBJ2-5, with TRBD2 identical over 10 bases. CDR3 length: 14 amino acids. V lost 6 bases, J lost 2 bases, and 6 bases stayed unmatched. Germline V gene data show CDR1 as SQVTM and CDR2 as ANQGSEA. CDR3 nucleotides: TGCAGCGTGGCTCCTAGCGGGAGTCAAGAGACCCAGTACTTC. Translated, it gives CSVAPSGSQETQYF.

The chain uses TRBV3-1 (or the pseudogene TRBV3-2) and TRBJ2-3; 11 nucleotides align to TRBD2. CDR1 is LGHDT, CDR2 YNNKEL, per germline (reference sequence). Trimming removed 5 bases from V and 1 base from J; junction bases left unmatched: 5. The CDR3 has 16 amino acids. This CDR3 reads CASSKTLAGGTDTQYF. CDR3 nucleotides: TGTGCCAGCAGCAAGACACTAGCGGGAGGCACAGATACGCAGTATTTT.

The count of this clone is one. The J gene is TRBJ2-7, the V gene TRBV30; D unclear. The CDR3 has 14 residues. V dropped 0 bases and J dropped 2 bases, with 11 bases sitting between them. Germline lookup yields CDR1 GTSNPN and CDR2 SVGIG (reference sequence). The CDR3 DNA reads as TGTGCCTGGAGTGTAGAAGGTGGACCCTACGAGCAGTACTTC. It specifies CAWSVEGGPYEQYF.

The gene calls are TRBV10-3 and TRBJ2-2; 13 bases match TRBD2. The length of the CDR3 is 15 residues. Looked up from germline, CDR1 is ENHRY and CDR2 is SYGVKD. V was pared by 3 bases and J by 7 bases, with 2 bases of the junction left unmatched. CDR3 coding DNA: TGTGCCATCAGTGAACTAGCGGGAGGGGTCGGGGAGCTGTTTTTT. Translation gives CAISELAGGVGELFF.

The V gene is TRBV5-4, the J gene TRBJ2-7, with 7 nucleotides matching TRBD2. The CDR3 runs to 15 residues. CDR1 and CDR2 from the germline V gene are SGHNT and YYREEE (reference sequence). Trimming took 2 bases from V and 4 from J; bases not matched to a gene: 9. The CDR3 nucleotides are TGTGCCAGCAGCTTCTCTAGCGGAAGGGCGTACGAGCAGTACTTC. Translation gives CASSFSSGRAYEQYF.

The rearrangement joins TRBV11-2 to TRBJ2-7; D is perhaps TRBD1 or TRBD2 (7 bases each). The CDR3 covers 15 residues. CDR1 is SGHAT and CDR2 is FQNNGV in the germline V gene. V gave up 1 base and J gave up 1 base, with 11 bases separating them. CDR3 nucleotides: TGTGCCAGCAGCTTAGGGGGGGGACAGTCCTACGAGCAGTACTTC. Its protein product is CASSLGGGQSYEQYF.

The rearrangement uses TRBV28 and TRBJ1-2; 7 positions match TRBD1. The CDR3 is 12 residues long. The V and J ends lost 3 bases and 5 bases, in that order; junction bases with no gene match: 0. Germline V CDR1 and CDR2: MDHEN, SYDVKM. The CDR3 here is CASSLTGYGYTF. As DNA, the CDR3 is TGTGCCAGCAGTTTGACAGGGTATGGCTACACCTTC.

Here the CDR3 reads CASSLVAAGNEKLFF. The DNA for the CDR3 is TGTGCCAGCAGCTTAGTAGCGGCAGGGAATGAAAAACTGTTTTTT. The chain combines TRBV7-9 with TRBJ1-4; weak D call: TRBD1 (5 bases). Trimming removed 1 base at V and 5 bases at J, with 11 bases between. The CDR3 loop spans 15 amino acids. Germline V CDR1 and CDR2: SEHNR, FQNEAQ (reference sequence).

V gene TRBV10-1 combines with J gene TRBJ2-1; D not resolved. CDR1 and CDR2 (germline): WNHNN, SYGVQD (reference sequence). V was clipped by 3 bases and J by 3 bases, with 18 bases between them. The length of the CDR3 is 17 residues. As DNA, the CDR3 is TGCGCCAGCAGTGACCCCTCTTTCGGACGAGACTACAATGAGCAGTTCTTC. Protein sequence: CASSDPSFGRDYNEQFF.

This chain joins TRBV19 and TRBJ2-7, with a possible D match to TRBD2 (6 bases). The CDR3 has 14 residues. Trimming pared 6 bases from V and 0 bases from J, leaving 12 bases between. CDR1 is LNHDA, CDR2 SQIVND, per germline (reference sequence). The CDR3 loop reads CASSGGLASYEQYF. CDR3 bases: TGTGCCAGTAGCGGGGGACTTGCCTCCTACGAGCAGTACTTC.

This chain uses TRBV9 with TRBJ2-7; the match to TRBD2 covers 8 bases. This CDR3 is built from 14 residues. Germline-derived CDR1 and CDR2 are SGDLS and YYNGEE. Trimming took 3 bases from V and 6 from J; bases not matched to a gene: 8. CDR3 loop: CASSGAGTSTEQYF. CDR3 nucleotides: TGTGCCAGCAGCGGGGCCGGGACTAGTACCGAGCAGTACTTC.

V gene TRBV7-5 combines with J gene TRBJ2-7; TRBD2 was called by the table and not checked on the DNA. TRBV7-5 corresponds to a pseudogene. The CDR3 totals 16 residues. As DNA, the CDR3 is TGTGCCAGAAGCTTAGCGGGAGTATCTTGGTCCTACGAGCAGTACTTC. This encodes CARSLAGVSWSYEQYF.

The chain links TRBV7-2 to TRBJ1-5; D call uncertain. Trimming cost V 5 bases and J 0 bases, with 5 bases left between them. Germline values: CDR1 SGHTA, CDR2 FQGNSA. The CDR3 length is 13 residues. CDR3 loop: CASSPGSNQPQHF. The DNA for the CDR3 is TGTGCCAGCAGCCCAGGTAGCAATCAGCCCCAGCATTTT.

The chain combines TRBV27 with TRBJ2-1; no firm D call. V lost 2 bases, J lost 7 bases, and 3 bases lay in between. The CDR3 runs to 11 residues. The germline CDR1 and CDR2 sequences are MNHEY and SMNVEV (reference sequence). This chain's CDR3 is CASSLLNEQFF. As DNA, the CDR3 is TGTGCCAGCAGTTTACTGAATGAGCAGTTCTTC.